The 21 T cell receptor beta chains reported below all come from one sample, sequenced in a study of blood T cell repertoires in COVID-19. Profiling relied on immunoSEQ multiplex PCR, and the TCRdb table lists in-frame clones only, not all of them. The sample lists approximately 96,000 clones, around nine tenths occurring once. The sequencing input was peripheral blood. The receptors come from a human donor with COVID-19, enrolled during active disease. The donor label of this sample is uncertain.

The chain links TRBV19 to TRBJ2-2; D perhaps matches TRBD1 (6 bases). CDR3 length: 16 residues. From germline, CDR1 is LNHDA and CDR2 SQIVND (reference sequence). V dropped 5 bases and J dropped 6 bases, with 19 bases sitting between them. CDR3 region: CASSPPAQGVAGELFF. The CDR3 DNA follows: TGTGCCAGTAGTCCTCCGGCACAGGGAGTGGCCGGGGAGCTGTTTTTT.

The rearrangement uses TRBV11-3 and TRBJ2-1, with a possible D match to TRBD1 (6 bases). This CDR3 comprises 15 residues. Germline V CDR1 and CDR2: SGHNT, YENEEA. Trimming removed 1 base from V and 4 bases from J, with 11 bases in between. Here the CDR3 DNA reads TGTGCCAGCAGCTTAGGTGGGACAACTTACAATGAGCAGTTCTTC. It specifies CASSLGGTTYNEQFF.

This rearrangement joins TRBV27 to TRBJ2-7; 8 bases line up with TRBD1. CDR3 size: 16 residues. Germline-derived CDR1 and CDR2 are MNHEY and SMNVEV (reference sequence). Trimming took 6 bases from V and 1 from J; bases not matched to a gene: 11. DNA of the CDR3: TGTGCCAGCAGAGATCCTGGACAGGGCGTTTCCTACGAGCAGTACTTC. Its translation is CASRDPGQGVSYEQYF.

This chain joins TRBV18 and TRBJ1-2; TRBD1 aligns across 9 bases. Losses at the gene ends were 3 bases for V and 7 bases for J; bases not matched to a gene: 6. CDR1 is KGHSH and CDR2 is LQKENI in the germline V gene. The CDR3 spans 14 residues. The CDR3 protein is CASSPTGTGLGYTF. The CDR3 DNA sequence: TGTGCCAGCTCACCGACCGGGACAGGGCTTGGCTACACCTTC.

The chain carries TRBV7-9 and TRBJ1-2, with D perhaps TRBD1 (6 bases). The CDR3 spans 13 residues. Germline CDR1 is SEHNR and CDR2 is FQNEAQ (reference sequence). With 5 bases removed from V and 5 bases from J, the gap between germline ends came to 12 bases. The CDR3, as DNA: TGTGCCAGCAGCCGGGACACGCCATATGGCTACACCTTC. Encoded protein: CASSRDTPYGYTF. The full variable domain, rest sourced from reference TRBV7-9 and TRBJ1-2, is DTGVSQNPRHKITKRGQNVTFRCDPISEHNRLYWYRQTLGQGPEFLTYFQNEAQLEKSRLLSDRFSAERPKGSFSTLEIQRTEQGDSAMYLCASSRDTPYGYTFGSGTRLTVV.

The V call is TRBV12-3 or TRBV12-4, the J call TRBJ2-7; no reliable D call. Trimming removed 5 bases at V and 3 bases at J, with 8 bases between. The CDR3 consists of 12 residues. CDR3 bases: TGTGCCAGCAGTGTCAGAAGCTACGAGCAGTACTTC. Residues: CASSVRSYEQYF.

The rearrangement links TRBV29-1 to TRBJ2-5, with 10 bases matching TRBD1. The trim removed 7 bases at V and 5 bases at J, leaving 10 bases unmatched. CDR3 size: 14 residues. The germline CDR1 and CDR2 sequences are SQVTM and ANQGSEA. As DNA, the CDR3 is TGCAGCGCCTCACTGACAGGGGGCAGGGAGACCCAGTACTTC. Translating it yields CSASLTGGRETQYF.

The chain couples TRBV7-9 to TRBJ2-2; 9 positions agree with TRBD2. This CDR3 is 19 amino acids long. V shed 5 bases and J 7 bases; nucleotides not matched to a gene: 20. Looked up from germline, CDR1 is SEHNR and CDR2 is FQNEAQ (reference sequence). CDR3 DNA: TGTGCCAGCAGCCCGAACTATTTTCGCGGGGGGGCCGAAGACGGGGAGCTGTTTTTT. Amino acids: CASSPNYFRGGAEDGELFF.

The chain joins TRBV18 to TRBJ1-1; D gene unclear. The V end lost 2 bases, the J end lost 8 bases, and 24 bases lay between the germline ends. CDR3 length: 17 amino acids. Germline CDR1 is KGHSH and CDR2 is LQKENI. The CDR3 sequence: CASSPSTEGVSSFEAFF. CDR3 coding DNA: TGTGCCAGCTCACCAAGCACAGAGGGTGTGAGTTCTTTCGAAGCTTTCTTT.

For the CDR3, the DNA is TGTGCCAGCAGCTGGGGGGAGGGAAACGCCGGGGAGCTGTTTTTT. Protein: CASSWGEGNAGELFF. The V and J genes are TRBV5-4 and TRBJ2-2; 7 bases map to TRBD2. The CDR3 contains 15 residues. V shed 3 bases, J shed 6 bases, and the junction held 8 bases outside the gene matches. CDR1 and CDR2 from the germline V gene are SGHNT and YYREEE (reference sequence). Together with reference TRBV5-4 and TRBJ2-2, the CDR3 gives the full variable domain: ETGVTQSPTHLIKTRGQQVTLRCSSQSGHNTVSWYQQALGQGPQFIFQYYREEENGRGNFPPRFSGLQFPNYSSELNVNALELDDSALYLCASSWGEGNAGELFFGEGSRLTVL.

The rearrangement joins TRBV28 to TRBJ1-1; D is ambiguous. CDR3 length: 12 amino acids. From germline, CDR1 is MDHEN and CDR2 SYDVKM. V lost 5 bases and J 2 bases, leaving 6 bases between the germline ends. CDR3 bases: TGTGCCAGCAGTGAGGGAAACACTGAAGCTTTCTTT. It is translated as CASSEGNTEAFF.

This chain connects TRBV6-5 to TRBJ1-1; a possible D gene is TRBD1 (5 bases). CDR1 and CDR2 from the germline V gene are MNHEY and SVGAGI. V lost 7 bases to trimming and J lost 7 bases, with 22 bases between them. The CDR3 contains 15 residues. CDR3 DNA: TGTGCCAGCATCCCCATTAGGCAGGGTAGTGATGAAGCTTTCTTT. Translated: CASIPIRQGSDEAFF.

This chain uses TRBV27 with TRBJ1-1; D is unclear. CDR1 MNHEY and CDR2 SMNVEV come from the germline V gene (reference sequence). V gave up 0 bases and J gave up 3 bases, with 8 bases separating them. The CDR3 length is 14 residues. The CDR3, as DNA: TGTGCCAGCAGTTTATCGTTTCGGGACACTGAAGCTTTCTTT. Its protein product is CASSLSFRDTEAFF.

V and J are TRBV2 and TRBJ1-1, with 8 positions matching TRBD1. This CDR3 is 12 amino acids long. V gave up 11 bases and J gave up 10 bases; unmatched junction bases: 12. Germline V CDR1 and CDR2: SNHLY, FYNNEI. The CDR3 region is CAESTGGNRAFF. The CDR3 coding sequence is TGTGCCGAAAGTACAGGGGGTAATAGAGCTTTCTTT.

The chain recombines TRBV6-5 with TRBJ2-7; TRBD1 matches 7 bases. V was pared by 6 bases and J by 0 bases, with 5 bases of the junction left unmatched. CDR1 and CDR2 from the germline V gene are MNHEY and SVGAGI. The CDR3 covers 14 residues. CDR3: CASRRDRSSYEQYF. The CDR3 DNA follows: TGTGCCAGCAGACGGGACAGATCCTCCTACGAGCAGTACTTC.

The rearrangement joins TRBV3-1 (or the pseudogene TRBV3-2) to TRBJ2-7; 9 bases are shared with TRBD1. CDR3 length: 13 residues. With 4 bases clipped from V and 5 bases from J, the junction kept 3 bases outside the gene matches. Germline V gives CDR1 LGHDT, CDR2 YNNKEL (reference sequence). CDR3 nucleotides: TGTGCCAGCAGCCGACAGGGGGAGAACGAGCAGTACTTC. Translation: CASSRQGENEQYF.

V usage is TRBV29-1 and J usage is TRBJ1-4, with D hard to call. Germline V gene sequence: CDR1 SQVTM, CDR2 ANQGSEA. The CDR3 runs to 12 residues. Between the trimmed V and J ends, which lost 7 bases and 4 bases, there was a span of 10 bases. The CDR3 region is CSAEEINEKLFF. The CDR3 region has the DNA TGCAGCGCTGAGGAGATTAATGAAAAACTGTTTTTT.

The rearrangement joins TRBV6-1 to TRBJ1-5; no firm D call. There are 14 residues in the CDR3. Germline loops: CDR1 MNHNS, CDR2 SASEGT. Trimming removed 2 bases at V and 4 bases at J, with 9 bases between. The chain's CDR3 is CASSEPSENQPQHF. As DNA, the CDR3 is TGTGCCAGCAGTGAACCAAGTGAGAATCAGCCCCAGCATTTT.

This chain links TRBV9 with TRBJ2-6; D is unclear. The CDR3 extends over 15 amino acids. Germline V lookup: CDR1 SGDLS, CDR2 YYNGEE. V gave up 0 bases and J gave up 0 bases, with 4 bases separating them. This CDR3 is CASSVGHSGANVLTF. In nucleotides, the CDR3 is TGTGCCAGCAGCGTAGGACACTCTGGGGCCAACGTCCTGACTTTC.

CDR3 nucleotide sequence: TGTGCCAGCAGCCAAGGGGACTATCAGCCCCAGCATTTT. Its translation is CASSQGDYQPQHF. The gene calls are TRBV4-2 and TRBJ1-5; a possible D gene is TRBD1 (5 bases). Trimming shortened V by 1 base and J by 5 bases, and 6 bases separated the two germline ends. Germline V gene sequence: CDR1 LGHNA, CDR2 YNFKEQ. CDR3 length: 13 amino acids.

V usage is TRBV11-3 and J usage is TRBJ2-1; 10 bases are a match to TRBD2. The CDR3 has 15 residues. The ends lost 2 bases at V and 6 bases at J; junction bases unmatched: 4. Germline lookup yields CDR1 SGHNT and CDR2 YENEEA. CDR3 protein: CASSLSSGGFNEQFF. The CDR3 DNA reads TGTGCCAGCAGCTTATCTAGCGGGGGTTTCAATGAGCAGTTCTTC.